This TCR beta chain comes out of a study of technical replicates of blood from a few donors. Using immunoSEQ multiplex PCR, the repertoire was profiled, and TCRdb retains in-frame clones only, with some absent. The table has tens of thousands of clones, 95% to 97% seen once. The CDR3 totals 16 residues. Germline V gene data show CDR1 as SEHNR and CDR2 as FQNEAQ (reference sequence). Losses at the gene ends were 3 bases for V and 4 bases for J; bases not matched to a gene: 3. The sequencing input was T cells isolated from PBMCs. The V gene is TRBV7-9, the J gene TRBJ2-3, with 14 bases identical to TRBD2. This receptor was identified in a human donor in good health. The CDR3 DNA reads TGTGCCAGCAGCTTGGGGACTAGCGGGAGATCAGATACGCAGTATTTT. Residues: CASSLGTSGRSDTQYF.